This T cell receptor (beta chain) was obtained from a study of blood T cells in healthy people across ages (dated by TCRdb to the mid-2010s). Turning to the overall study: In model experiments, template switching captured about one uniquely barcoded TCR beta cDNA molecule for every two T cells. The donors were split into four age groups: young (average 16 years), middle-aged (roughly 39), aged (62) and long-lived (roughly 77). Age-related changes in TCR beta repertoire diversity were measured in the study by deep sequencing normalized with unique cDNA molecular identifiers. To avoid experimental bias, donors of different ages were spread randomly across the sequencing lanes. The study analyzed two additional independent replicas of 1 million unique cDNA reads from the same blood draw for two donors, one aged 18 to 30 and one aged 80 or older.

The donors were about 40 Caucasian individuals from Russia, aged roughly 6 to 100 years, who were systemically healthy. Each donor gave approximately 9.4 milliliters of peripheral blood, drawn into EDTA-treated Vacutainer tubes. PBMCs were isolated by Ficoll-Paque density-gradient centrifugation, with at least 6 million obtained per sample. Trizol reagent was used to extract total RNA from the PBMCs, yielding at least 6 micrograms per sample. For every donor, an aliquot of PBMCs went through flow cytometry to measure the percentages of naive CD45RAhigh/CD27high T cells. Library preparation used 5' RACE. TCRdb shows the sequencer as Illumina HiSeq 2500. A second PCR of roughly 6 to 11 cycles was performed with a sample-barcoded 5' primer and a J-beta primer mix. Each TCR beta cDNA molecule received a unique molecular identifier from a template-switch 5' adaptor carrying 12 random nucleotides. Each sample yielded at least 2.5 million CDR3-containing paired-end reads. First-strand cDNA synthesis was performed from all RNA using the Mint cDNA synthesis kit, with priming by a TRBC-specific oligonucleotide. After uracil-DNA glycosylase treatment, a first 18-cycle PCR used universal primers M1SS and BC2_uni_R on all cDNA. The authors' pipeline ran thus. For normalization, 1 million high-quality reads, each with a distinct molecular identifier, were randomly selected from each sample. Reads with shared molecular identifiers were discarded instead of being binned into consensus sequences. MiTCR, run with a Q25 quality threshold and the strictest error-elimination algorithm, handled CDR3 identification, clonotype clustering and error correction. A nonparametric unseen species model using Euler transformation provided a lower-bound estimate of total TCR beta diversity. Starting from the raw public reads, TCRdb applied fastp trimming at Q25, assembled clones with MiXCR and retained in-frame beta chains. Every entry covers one CDR3 protein and lists the most common genes and DNA from its rows. None of the V and J calls come from the authors' own analysis; TCRdb made them. The sample contains some 640,000 distinct CDR3 sequences, less than 35% of them found a single time. Jointly, the top ten make up 15% to 18% of the sample.

Here is what the overall study found, with its caveats: As age increased, observed TCR beta diversity per million T cells dropped in a roughly linear way, and a significant reduction was already evident by age 40. Because donor CMV infection status was unknown, age-related changes in expanded clonotypes were potentially confounded. The percentage of naive T cells measured by flow cytometry correlated strongly with observed TCR beta diversity. Conclusive comparison of naive and antigen-experienced compartments was prevented by the profiling of bulk unsorted PBMCs. Estimates of total diversity from one million sequenced T cells were regarded as lower bounds and underestimates. Compared with the aged group, more naive CD4+ T cells, fewer expanded clones and increased TCR diversity were shown by the long-lived group, suggesting age selection.

On this clonotype itself: There is no known antigen for this receptor. A read error may account for a junction end that differs from germline.

The CDR3 spans 14 residues, from the cysteine through the phenylalanine. Here the CDR3 DNA is all that survives: 42 bases in frame from base 1. CDR1 SGHTA and CDR2 FQGNSA were looked up in the germline V gene. The TCR originated in a woman of 80 years or more in good health. The sequencing input was blood. The V and J segments used are TRBV7-2 and TRBJ1-1; TRBD1 is possibly the D segment (5 matching bases). CDR3 reads: CAGSLDPQGDEAFF. The nucleotides are TGTGCCGGCAGCTTAGACCCCCAAGGGGACGAAGCTTTCTTT.